This T cell receptor beta chain was sequenced in a study of beta chain features in type 1 diabetes. Across the whole study: Patients and healthy donors were similar in age, gender and cell yields. Sorted cells examined across all samples numbered 107,917,701. General study points: Researchers caution that PCR might favor shorter templates, equally among patients and controls.

Expressed TCRB transcripts were sequenced after all isolated RNA was converted to cDNA. About 3.57 million reads were obtained on average from naive, central memory and regulatory T cell samples. The assay was immunoSEQ multiplex PCR, and TCRdb's table has in-frame clones only and misses some. This repertoire shows about 360,000 clones, roughly 12% found once; its top ten account for around 0.015%. V lost 4 bases and J lost 3, with 22 bases in between. The CDR3 contains 17 residues. Germline lookup yields CDR1 SEHNR and CDR2 FQNEAQ (reference sequence). This clone was detected only a few times. Antigen unknown.

V usage is TRBV7-9 and J usage is TRBJ2-7; tentative D call: TRBD1 (6 bases). The receptor's source is a young man in good health. Sequencing was done on a sample of naive CD4+ T cells from blood. CDR3 protein: CASSSETRQAVFYEQYF. CDR3 DNA sequence: TGTGCCAGCAGCTCAGAAACCCGACAGGCGGTATTCTACGAGCAGTACTTC.